This T cell receptor beta chain was identified during a study of blood T cell repertoires in COVID-19. Study at large: The samples span acute and convalescent COVID-19 from the United States, Italy and Spain. The cDNA or gDNA used as material had been derived from T cells, B-cell-depleted T cells, or PBMCs.

The table came from immunoSEQ multiplex PCR; TCRdb's copy has only in-frame clones and leaves some out. The sample carries some 50,000 clones, about 76% recorded once. Between the trimmed V and J ends, which lost 5 bases and 4 bases, there was a span of 13 bases. CDR1 and CDR2 (germline): SGHTA, FQGTGA. This CDR3 comprises 14 residues. Sequencing was performed on peripheral blood. The source is a human donor with active or convalescent COVID-19. The donor label of this sample is uncertain. The chain couples TRBV7-3 to TRBJ2-3, with D perhaps TRBD2 (6 bases). Here the CDR3 reads CASSPWGGADTQYF. DNA of the CDR3: TGTGCCAGCAGCCCTTGGGGCGGGGCAGATACGCAGTATTTT.